This T cell receptor (beta chain) was sequenced during a study of blood T cells in healthy people across ages. As for the study in general: About one barcoded TCR beta cDNA was captured per two T cells.

Only a few counts were recorded for this clonotype. Germline CDR1 SEHNR, CDR2 FQNEAQ (reference sequence). V was pared by 5 bases and J by 4 bases, with 17 bases between. This CDR3 comprises 15 residues. Combining a sample-barcoded 5' primer with a J-beta primer mix, a second PCR ran for roughly 7 to 12 cycles. Individual samples furnished no less than 2.5 million CDR3-containing paired-end reads apiece. TCRdb reprocessed the 5' RACE reads with MiXCR, giving one entry per CDR3 protein. The sample lists some 700,000 distinct CDR3 sequences, approximately 21% seen once, with around 22% in the top ten. The clonotype comes from a man aged 65 to 79 in good health. What was sequenced was blood. The chain recombines TRBV7-9 with TRBJ1-2; D may be TRBD1 (5 bases). DNA of the CDR3: TGTGCCAGCAGCCCTCGCGGCGGGACGGTCTATGGCTACACCTTC. The encoded protein is CASSPRGGTVYGYTF.